A single sample gave rise to the 12 T cell receptor beta chains below, sequenced in a study of blood T cell repertoires in COVID-19. Using immunoSEQ multiplex PCR, the repertoire was profiled, and TCRdb retains in-frame clones only, with some absent. The profile shows about 270,000 clones, less than 95% of them singletons. Sequenced input: PBMCs or T cells enriched from blood (not recorded which). Receptor source: a man in his forties who had been exposed to COVID-19.

The chain recombines TRBV14 with TRBJ2-5; D is possibly TRBD1 (5 bases). Germline loops: CDR1 SGHDN, CDR2 FVKESK. The CDR3 has 14 residues. The germline V and J ends were trimmed by 5 bases and 2 bases, with 12 bases remaining between them. Here the CDR3 reads CASSTRTRQETQYF. In DNA form, the CDR3 reads TGTGCCAGCAGCACAAGGACACGTCAAGAGACCCAGTACTTC.

The V and J genes are TRBV5-1 and TRBJ1-2; tentatively, D is TRBD1 (6 bases). This CDR3 comprises 15 residues. V was shortened by 1 base and J by 2 bases, with 12 bases between the two germline ends. Per germline, CDR1 SGHRS and CDR2 YFSETQ. CDR3 sequence (DNA): TGCGCCAGCAGCTTGCGGGCAGGGGAGAACTATGGCTACACCTTC. Amino acid sequence: CASSLRAGENYGYTF.

The chain combines TRBV7-2 with TRBJ2-7; 9 bases fit TRBD1. Germline loops: CDR1 SGHTA, CDR2 FQGNSA. The CDR3 loop spans 16 amino acids. J lost 2 bases, V lost 1 base, and 6 bases had no gene match. The CDR3 spells CASSLGWDRAAYEQYF. In DNA, the CDR3 is TGTGCCAGCAGCTTAGGTTGGGACAGGGCGGCCTACGAGCAGTACTTC.

This clone was seen only once. The genes are TRBV7-2 and TRBJ2-7; 10 bases are shared with TRBD1. The germline V gene encodes CDR1 SGHTA and CDR2 FQGNSA. The J segment lost 2 bases and the V segment lost 6 bases, leaving 7 bases of the junction unmatched. The CDR3 has 15 residues. In DNA form, the CDR3 reads TGTGCCAGCAGACTTGACAGGGGGCGCCCCTACGAGCAGTACTTC. It encodes CASRLDRGRPYEQYF.

This rearrangement joins TRBV10-3 to TRBJ2-5; TRBD2 matches 7 bases. The CDR3 is made up of 15 amino acids. Unmatched junction bases numbered 4, after V lost 3 bases and J lost 0 bases. Germline V gene lookup returns CDR1 ENHRY and CDR2 SYGVKD. The CDR3: CAISDFSGYQETQYF. CDR3 DNA: TGTGCCATCAGTGACTTTAGCGGGTACCAAGAGACCCAGTACTTC.

The rearrangement uses TRBV12-5 and TRBJ2-7, with TRBD2 matching 8 bases. Germline V CDR1 and CDR2: LGHNT, FRNRAP. The length of the CDR3 is 14 residues. V shed 3 bases, J shed 7 bases, and the junction held 8 bases outside the gene matches. CDR3: CASGFIAGSGEQYF. The CDR3 coding sequence is TGTGCTAGTGGTTTCATAGCGGGATCTGGAGAGCAGTACTTC.

The rearrangement joins TRBV7-2 to TRBJ1-2, with D perhaps matching TRBD1 (6 bases). The germline gives CDR1 SGHTA, CDR2 FQGNSA. V shed 5 bases and J shed 3 bases, with 16 bases lying between them. The CDR3 sequence is 15 residues long. The CDR3 DNA reads as TGTGCCAGCAGCCCGCGCACAGGGATGGACTATGGCTACACCTTC. It yields the protein CASSPRTGMDYGYTF.

The chain recombines TRBV18 with TRBJ1-4, with no clear D. V was cut by 3 bases and J by 4 bases, with 15 bases left in between. This CDR3 is built from 16 residues. Germline loops: CDR1 KGHSH, CDR2 LQKENI. CDR3 coding DNA: TGTGCCAGCTCACCCCGTGGCGGAGGAGGTAATGAAAAACTGTTTTTT. Translated, it gives CASSPRGGGGNEKLFF.

This clone has just one count. The genes are TRBV4-1 and TRBJ2-5, with 8 positions matching TRBD1. J gave up 4 bases and V 1 base, and 5 bases lay outside the gene matches. This CDR3 is built from 15 residues. Germline V gene lookup returns CDR1 MGHRA and CDR2 YSYEKL. The CDR3 DNA reads TGCGCCAGCAGCCAAGTTACAGGGGGGCGAGAGACCCAGTACTTC. Translating it yields CASSQVTGGRETQYF.

This chain connects TRBV28 to TRBJ1-3; D possibly corresponds to TRBD1 (5 bases). In germline, CDR1 is MDHEN, CDR2 SYDVKM. The ends were cut back, 7 bases at V and 2 bases at J, with 15 bases in the middle. The CDR3 is 15 residues long. The CDR3 region is CASTTPEGPGNTIYF. Here the CDR3 DNA reads TGTGCCAGCACCACCCCGGAGGGGCCTGGAAACACCATATATTTT.

This chain uses TRBV2 with TRBJ1-5; TRBD1 aligns across 8 bases. V dropped 7 bases and J dropped 6; count of bases not matched to a gene: 5. CDR3 length: 13 amino acids. Germline lookup yields CDR1 SNHLY and CDR2 FYNNEI. The CDR3 DNA reads TGTGCCAGCAACGGACAGGGTGTTCAGCCCCAGCATTTT. Encoded protein: CASNGQGVQPQHF.

This chain joins TRBV28 and TRBJ2-5; 9 bases are shared with TRBD2. With V trimmed by 5 bases and J by 3 bases, 10 bases remained unmatched. The CDR3 covers 16 residues. Per germline, CDR1 MDHEN and CDR2 SYDVKM. The CDR3: CASSPPSGRSEETQYF. In DNA, the CDR3 is TGTGCCAGCAGTCCCCCCAGCGGGAGGAGTGAAGAGACCCAGTACTTC.